The 22 T cell receptor beta chains below were found in one sample sequenced in a study of blood T cell repertoires in COVID-19. Some clones are missing from TCRdb's copy, which holds only in-frame ones; the method was immunoSEQ multiplex PCR. The sample shows roughly 230,000 clones, 70% to 90% of them seen only once. The sample was peripheral blood. Receptor source: a man aged 40-49 years with acute or convalescent COVID-19.

This chain joins TRBV12-3 or TRBV12-4 and TRBJ1-6; D remains unclear. The CDR3 has 13 amino acids. Trimming cost V 3 bases and J 8 bases, with 8 bases left between them. Written as DNA, the CDR3 is TGTGCCAGCAGTTTCAGGTCGGATTCACCCCTCCACTTT. Translating it yields CASSFRSDSPLHF.

This chain links TRBV4-3 with TRBJ2-2, with TRBD2 identical over 8 bases. Trimming took 3 bases from V and 4 from J; bases not matched to a gene: 4. The CDR3 totals 15 residues. Germline V lookup: CDR1 LGHNA, CDR2 YSLEER. The CDR3: CASSQPGGATGELFF. The CDR3 DNA follows: TGCGCCAGCAGCCAGCCCGGGGGGGCCACCGGGGAGCTGTTTTTT.

This chain joins TRBV6-5 and TRBJ2-1; 7 nucleotides agree with TRBD1. The V gene end was trimmed by 6 bases and the J gene end by 7 bases; junction bases not matched to a gene: 9. This CDR3 has 14 amino acids. CDR1 is MNHEY and CDR2 is SVGAGI in the germline V gene. The CDR3, as DNA: TGTGCCAGCAGAAGATCAGGGGGTGGGAATGAGCAGTTCTTC. Its translation: CASRRSGGGNEQFF.

The V call is TRBV6-6, the J call TRBJ1-1; D not resolved. Trimming took 2 bases from V and 1 from J, leaving 5 bases between them. From germline, CDR1 is MNHNY and CDR2 SVGAGI (reference sequence). The CDR3 is 13 amino acids. CDR3 amino acids: CASSYEGNTEAFF. The CDR3 region has the DNA TGTGCCAGCAGTTACGAGGGGAACACTGAAGCTTTCTTT.

This clone was seen only once. The chain is built from TRBV15 and TRBJ1-2, with D possibly being TRBD1 (6 bases). The V end lost 4 bases, the J end lost 9 bases, and 9 bases lay between the germline ends. Germline V lookup: CDR1 LNHNV, CDR2 YYDKDF (reference sequence). The CDR3 length is 11 residues. CDR3 loop: CATSTTGSYTF. CDR3 in DNA: TGTGCCACCAGCACCACAGGGAGCTACACCTTC.

The chain has TRBV5-4 and TRBJ1-3, with D unresolved. V shed 2 bases and J shed 1 base, with 10 bases lying between them. The germline V gene has CDR1 SGHNT and CDR2 YYREEE (reference sequence). The CDR3 runs 15 residues. As DNA, the CDR3 is TGTGCCAGCAGCTTCGGTGGAGGATCTGGAAACACCATATATTTT. This encodes CASSFGGGSGNTIYF.

This clone appeared a single time. The V call is TRBV9, the J call TRBJ1-5, with D perhaps matching TRBD1 (5 bases). The CDR3 is made up of 13 amino acids. Trimming removed 6 bases from V and 4 bases from J, with 11 bases in between. Per germline, CDR1 SGDLS and CDR2 YYNGEE. The CDR3: CASNAGGNQPQHF. As DNA, the CDR3 is TGTGCCAGCAACGCTGGGGGGAATCAGCCCCAGCATTTT.

This rearrangement joins TRBV19 to TRBJ1-5; no clear D gene. Trimming left V 5 bases short and J 0 bases short, with 14 bases between. This CDR3 has 16 amino acids. The V gene's germline CDR1 is LNHDA and CDR2 SQIVND (reference sequence). CDR3 residues: CASSSRTGYSNQPQHF. The CDR3 nucleotides are TGTGCCAGTAGTTCCCGGACTGGTTATAGCAATCAGCCCCAGCATTTT.

This rearrangement joins TRBV12-5 to TRBJ1-5; tentatively, D is TRBD1 (5 bases). The CDR3 has 15 amino acids. Trimming pared 3 bases from V and 7 bases from J, leaving 16 bases between. The germline CDR1 and CDR2 sequences are LGHNT and FRNRAP. DNA for the CDR3: TGTGCTAGTGGTTTTCAGGCAGGGTCTGGCCAGCCCCAGCATTTT. Translation gives CASGFQAGSGQPQHF.

The chain recombines TRBV6-2 or TRBV6-3 with TRBJ1-4; possibly TRBD1 for D (5 bases). The V end lost 4 bases, the J end lost 4 bases, and 10 bases lay between the germline ends. The CDR3 loop spans 14 amino acids. The germline V gene encodes CDR1 MNHEY and CDR2 SVGEGT. CDR3 amino acids: CASSLGLFNEKLFF. In DNA, the CDR3 is TGTGCCAGCAGTTTGGGACTTTTTAATGAAAAACTGTTTTTT.

This chain connects TRBV28 to TRBJ1-3; D unresolved. Germline V CDR1 and CDR2: MDHEN, SYDVKM. V was shortened by 5 bases and J by 2 bases, with 13 bases between the two germline ends. This CDR3 has 15 residues. The CDR3 sequence: CASSALELPGNTIYF. The CDR3 coding sequence is TGTGCCAGCAGTGCCCTGGAGCTGCCTGGAAACACCATATATTTT.

The chain combines TRBV20-1 with TRBJ1-1, with D unresolved. The V end lost 3 bases, the J end lost 1 base, and 9 bases lay between the germline ends. The length of the CDR3 is 13 residues. From germline, CDR1 is DFQATT and CDR2 SNEGSKA (reference sequence). The CDR3 DNA sequence: TGCAGTGCTAGTGGTTCGGGGAACACTGAAGCTTTCTTT. This codes for CSASGSGNTEAFF.

The V and J genes are TRBV21-1 and TRBJ2-5; the tabulated D call, TRBD2, remains unverified against the DNA. TRBV21-1 is reported as a pseudogene. CDR3 length equals 10 residues. The DNA of the CDR3 is TGTGCCATAGCGGGGGAGACCCAGTACTTC. This codes for CAIAGETQYF.

The rearrangement uses TRBV5-1 and TRBJ2-1; 9 bases are shared with TRBD1. The CDR3 consists of 14 residues. V lost 5 bases to trimming and J lost 10 bases; unmatched junction nucleotides: 10. Germline V CDR1 and CDR2: SGHRS, YFSETQ. The chain's CDR3 is CASSSGTGREEQFF. For the CDR3, the DNA is TGCGCCAGCAGTTCGGGGACAGGGCGGGAAGAGCAGTTCTTC.

This sequence joins TRBV7-2 and TRBJ2-7; perhaps TRBD2 as D (6 bases). The CDR3 sequence is 15 residues long. The V gene's germline CDR1 is SGHTA and CDR2 FQGNSA. V lost 3 bases, J lost 7 bases, and 19 bases lay in between. CDR3 nucleotide sequence: TGTGCCAGCAGCTTCCCGGCCTCAATGGGGGGAGAGCAGTACTTC. It codes for CASSFPASMGGEQYF.

The chain combines TRBV6-2 or TRBV6-3 with TRBJ1-1; 10 nucleotides line up with TRBD1. With 5 bases clipped from V and 5 bases from J, the junction kept 5 bases outside the gene matches. Germline V gene lookup returns CDR1 MNHEY and CDR2 SVGEGT. This CDR3 region has 14 residues. The CDR3 here is CASSQDRGDTEAFF. The CDR3, as DNA: TGTGCCAGCAGTCAGGACAGGGGGGATACTGAAGCTTTCTTT.

The chain has TRBV5-1 and TRBJ1-2, with 8 bases lining up with TRBD1. Looked up from germline, CDR1 is SGHRS and CDR2 is YFSETQ. This CDR3 has 14 amino acids. Trimming at V came to 4 bases and at J to 6 bases, leaving 8 bases not matched to a gene. The CDR3 loop is CASSIADRGDGYTF. CDR3 nucleotides: TGCGCCAGCAGCATTGCCGACAGGGGAGATGGCTACACCTTC.

The rearrangement links TRBV7-9 to TRBJ1-2; 7 nucleotides match TRBD1. Germline V CDR1 and CDR2: SEHNR, FQNEAQ (reference sequence). V lost 5 bases to trimming and J lost 6 bases; unmatched junction nucleotides: 9. The CDR3 is made up of 14 amino acids. Here the CDR3 reads CASSPLTGSNGYTF. The CDR3 DNA reads TGTGCCAGCAGCCCCCTGACAGGGTCGAATGGCTACACCTTC.

The chain employs TRBV29-1 and TRBJ1-2, with TRBD1 matching over 7 bases. There are 13 residues in the CDR3. After removal of 4 bases from V and 4 bases from J, the junction contained 6 bases not matched to a gene. CDR1 and CDR2 from the germline V gene are SQVTM and ANQGSEA. CDR3 loop: CSVATGIGYGYTF. Here the CDR3 DNA reads TGCAGCGTTGCGACAGGGATCGGCTATGGCTACACCTTC.

The rearrangement uses TRBV9 and TRBJ2-1, with 7 bases fitting TRBD2. The junction had 9 bases not matched to a gene; V was cut back by 3 bases and J by 0 bases. The CDR3 runs 17 residues. CDR1 and CDR2 (germline): SGDLS, YYNGEE. The CDR3 DNA reads TGTGCCAGCAGCGCACCCTCTAGCGGAAGCTCCTACAATGAGCAGTTCTTC. Protein: CASSAPSSGSSYNEQFF.

The chain joins TRBV6-5 to TRBJ1-5, with TRBD1 matching 10 bases. J lost 3 bases, V lost 7 bases, and 6 bases had no gene match. The CDR3 is 15 amino acids. From germline, CDR1 is MNHEY and CDR2 SVGAGI. The CDR3 region is CASKDRGDLNQPQHF. The CDR3 nucleotides read TGTGCCAGCAAGGACAGGGGGGACCTCAATCAGCCCCAGCATTTT.

The V gene is TRBV2, the J gene TRBJ1-2; 7 bases line up with TRBD1. Trimming cost V 1 base and J 4 bases; bases outside gene matches: 6. The CDR3 has 15 amino acids. Germline V gene data show CDR1 as SNHLY and CDR2 as FYNNEI. CDR3 bases: TGTGCCAGCAGTGAAGGGCTGGGACAGAGCTATGGCTACACCTTC. Its translation is CASSEGLGQSYGYTF.